This T cell receptor beta chain was documented in a study of breast tumors, draining lymph nodes, adjacent tissues. Study conclusions and caveats: Compared with basal-like, luminal-like tumors shared significantly more repertoire with nontumor tissue. Data only fit, rather than demonstrated, lymph node origin of most tumor T cells. The data were judged consistent with most tumor T cells coming from lymph node and expanding in tumor. Tumor TCR diversity was below lymph nodes but above nontumor tissue.

Using its own MiXCR run on the multiplex PCR reads, TCRdb lists one record per CDR3 protein. The sample shows under 250,000 distinct CDR3 sequences, roughly 32% of them seen only once. The CDR3 spans 13 residues. Trimming removed 8 bases from V and 2 bases from J; junction bases left unmatched: 4. Looked up from germline, CDR1 is MNHEY and CDR2 is SVGAGI. To note about this clonotype: The antigen is not known.

Samples came from axillary lymph nodes draining the breast cancer. The specimen sequenced was axillary lymph node tissue. The chain joins TRBV6-5 to TRBJ2-3; 7 positions match TRBD1. This clonotype was obtained from a female donor with breast cancer. Some clones in this sample may be carry-over from other donors' samples. The CDR3 is CASADRNTDTQYF. The CDR3 DNA is TGTGCCAGCGCGGACAGGAACACAGATACGCAGTATTTT.